Each of the 21 T cell receptor beta chains below was sequenced from the same sample in a study of shared clonotypes between healthy human individuals. CD45RO negativity and positive selection for CCR7 defined naive CD8 cells, a population that excluded terminally differentiated effector memory CD45RA+ cells. Profiling relied on immunoSEQ multiplex PCR, and the TCRdb table lists in-frame clones only, not all of them. The data hold around 600,000 clones, with 85% to 95% observed a single time. Source material: naive CD8+ T cells sorted from blood. The receptor set was obtained from a woman aged 30 to 39 in good health.

This chain links TRBV4-2 with TRBJ2-7; D may correspond to TRBD1 or TRBD2 (6 bases each). The V end lost 4 bases, the J end lost 0 bases, and 13 bases lay between the germline ends. The CDR3 has 15 amino acids. The germline gives CDR1 LGHNA, CDR2 YNFKEQ. The CDR3 sequence is CASSPPGADSYEQYF. For the CDR3, the DNA is TGTGCCAGCAGCCCGCCGGGGGCCGACTCCTACGAGCAGTACTTC.

This chain joins TRBV19 and TRBJ1-4; TRBD1 might be the D (5 bases). Trimming pared 3 bases from V and 8 bases from J, leaving 10 bases between. The germline V gene encodes CDR1 LNHDA and CDR2 SQIVND (reference sequence). The CDR3 runs 13 residues. As DNA, the CDR3 is TGTGCCAGTAGTATGAGGGGTTGGGAAAAACTGTTTTTT. Translating gives CASSMRGWEKLFF.

V is TRBV28 and J is TRBJ1-5; maybe TRBD1 (6 bases). Germline CDR1 is MDHEN and CDR2 is SYDVKM. The V end lost 3 bases, the J end lost 8 bases, and 17 bases lay between the germline ends. The CDR3 contains 15 residues. The CDR3: CASSLKGGIWEPQHF. CDR3 nucleotide sequence: TGTGCCAGCAGTTTGAAGGGGGGCATTTGGGAGCCCCAGCATTTT.

The CDR3 loop is CASTTGTAITEAFF. As DNA, the CDR3 is TGTGCCAGTACCACTGGGACAGCTATCACTGAAGCTTTCTTT. V is TRBV19 and J is TRBJ1-1, with 7 bases identical to TRBD1. The CDR3 length is 14 residues. Unmatched junction bases numbered 9, after V lost 7 bases and J lost 4 bases. The germline gives CDR1 LNHDA, CDR2 SQIVND (reference sequence).

The rearrangement joins TRBV7-9 to TRBJ2-5, with TRBD2 identical over 9 bases. The CDR3 loop spans 17 amino acids. Germline trimming cut 0 bases from V and 4 bases from J; bases unmatched to any gene: 9. Germline loops: CDR1 SEHNR, CDR2 FQNEAQ (reference sequence). The CDR3 spells CASSLARAGGKGETQYF. DNA of the CDR3: TGTGCCAGCAGCTTAGCTCGGGCGGGAGGGAAGGGAGAGACCCAGTACTTC.

The genes are TRBV9 and TRBJ2-7; D ambiguous. The V end lost 3 bases, the J end lost 2 bases, and 12 bases lay between the germline ends. The CDR3 consists of 14 residues. Germline CDR1 and CDR2: SGDLS and YYNGEE. In nucleotides, the CDR3 is TGTGCCAGCAGCGCTTCACAGTTAACCTACGAGCAGTACTTC. It codes for CASSASQLTYEQYF.

The rearrangement joins TRBV7-9 to TRBJ2-7; 9 positions match TRBD2. J lost 3 bases, V lost 4 bases, and 10 bases had no gene match. Germline V gene lookup returns CDR1 SEHNR and CDR2 FQNEAQ (reference sequence). The CDR3 runs to 16 residues. CDR3 sequence (DNA): TGTGCCAGCAGCTCGACTGGTAGCGGGAGTCGCTACGAGCAGTACTTC. It specifies CASSSTGSGSRYEQYF.

This chain uses TRBV9 with TRBJ2-7, with a tentative D call TRBD1 (6 bases). Trimming took 3 bases from V and 2 from J, leaving 18 bases between them. The CDR3 consists of 16 residues. The germline CDR1 and CDR2 sequences are SGDLS and YYNGEE. For the CDR3, the DNA is TGTGCCAGCAGCGCCGACCCCCGACAGGCGACCTACGAGCAGTACTTC. This sequence encodes CASSADPRQATYEQYF.

This rearrangement joins TRBV7-2 to TRBJ2-1; 10 bases line up with TRBD2. The junction had 22 bases not matched to a gene; V was cut back by 0 bases and J by 8 bases. The CDR3 sequence is 21 residues long. The germline V gene has CDR1 SGHTA and CDR2 FQGNSA. The CDR3 loop reads CASSLAFSSGSPGGGLDEQFF. Written as DNA, the CDR3 is TGTGCCAGCAGCTTAGCATTTTCTAGCGGGAGCCCCGGTGGGGGACTGGATGAGCAGTTCTTC.

V usage is TRBV11-2 and J usage is TRBJ2-3, with D hard to call. Trimming cost V 5 bases and J 4 bases, with 19 bases left between them. This CDR3 region has 16 residues. Germline V gives CDR1 SGHAT, CDR2 FQNNGV. The CDR3 sequence is CASSQGRRYQSDTQYF. The CDR3 DNA is TGTGCCAGCAGCCAAGGTCGCAGGTATCAGTCAGATACGCAGTATTTT.

V and J are TRBV7-9 and TRBJ2-1; the D is unclear. V gave up 10 bases and J gave up 0 bases, with 13 bases separating them. Germline V gives CDR1 SEHNR, CDR2 FQNEAQ (reference sequence). This CDR3 spans 14 amino acids. CDR3 DNA sequence: TGTGCCACTACGACCACAAGCTCCTACAATGAGCAGTTCTTC. This translates into CATTTTSSYNEQFF.

The CDR3 nucleotides are TGTGCCAGCAGTCCCCTGGCGGGGGCAATCGAGCAGTACTTC. Its translation is CASSPLAGAIEQYF. This chain connects TRBV6-5 to TRBJ2-7; D possibly corresponds to TRBD2 (7 bases). Between the trimmed V and J ends, which lost 5 bases and 6 bases, there was a span of 17 bases. This CDR3 is built from 14 residues. Germline values: CDR1 MNHEY, CDR2 SVGAGI.

The chain uses TRBV13 and TRBJ2-7; D is possibly TRBD2 (7 bases). The CDR3 has 16 amino acids. CDR1 and CDR2 from the germline V gene are PRHDT and FYEKMQ (reference sequence). Trimming took 5 bases from V and 4 from J, leaving 21 bases between them. The CDR3 here is CASSPWGRERPYEQYF. As DNA, the CDR3 is TGTGCCAGCAGCCCGTGGGGGCGGGAGAGACCGTACGAGCAGTACTTC.

The genes are TRBV7-8 and TRBJ1-1, with 7 bases that match TRBD1. The CDR3 runs 16 residues. Losses at the gene ends were 5 bases for V and 1 base for J; bases not matched to a gene: 10. Germline CDR1 SGHVS, CDR2 FQNEAQ. Here the CDR3 reads CASSQPGGGPNTEAFF. The CDR3 DNA is TGTGCCAGCAGCCAGCCAGGAGGGGGCCCGAACACTGAAGCTTTCTTT.

J is TRBJ2-2 and V is TRBV9; 8 bases align to TRBD1. The J segment lost 7 bases and the V segment lost 3 bases, leaving 8 bases of the junction unmatched. From germline, CDR1 is SGDLS and CDR2 YYNGEE. The CDR3 is 15 residues long. The CDR3 here is CASSGRTGSVGELFF. For the CDR3, the DNA is TGTGCCAGCAGCGGGAGGACAGGGAGTGTCGGGGAGCTGTTTTTT.

V and J are TRBV27 and TRBJ2-7; TRBD2 agrees at 15 bases. In germline, CDR1 is MNHEY, CDR2 SMNVEV (reference sequence). The CDR3 loop spans 17 amino acids. V shed 4 bases, J shed 7 bases, and the junction held 11 bases outside the gene matches. CDR3 amino acids: CASSWTSGRASVGEQYF. The CDR3 DNA is TGTGCCAGCAGTTGGACTAGCGGGAGGGCCTCTGTTGGGGAGCAGTACTTC.

The chain recombines TRBV11-2 with TRBJ2-1; D gene uncertain. CDR3 length equals 15 residues. The V gene's germline CDR1 is SGHAT and CDR2 FQNNGV. The V end lost 4 bases, the J end lost 7 bases, and 17 bases lay between the germline ends. CDR3 nucleotides: TGTGCCAGCAGCTCGAGAGCAGAAATTTGGAATGAGCAGTTCTTC. Encoded protein: CASSSRAEIWNEQFF.

This chain links TRBV2 with TRBJ2-7, with a weak D call TRBD2 (6 bases). The V gene lost 2 bases and the J gene lost 2 bases, with 13 bases spanning the gap. CDR1 SNHLY and CDR2 FYNNEI come from the germline V gene. The CDR3 covers 15 residues. The CDR3 DNA reads TGTGCCAGCAGTGAATGGGGGGACTTAACCTACGAGCAGTACTTC. Amino acid sequence: CASSEWGDLTYEQYF.

The gene calls are TRBV30 and TRBJ1-2, with no clear D. CDR3 length: 13 amino acids. The germline V and J ends were trimmed by 1 base and 4 bases, with 10 bases remaining between them. CDR1 is GTSNPN and CDR2 is SVGIG in the germline V gene (reference sequence). Written as DNA, the CDR3 is TGTGCCTGGAGTGCCGGGATCCTCTATGGCTACACCTTC. Protein sequence: CAWSAGILYGYTF. Full variable domain (missing parts from reference TRBV30 and TRBJ1-2): SQTIHQWPATLVQPVGSPLSLECTVEGTSNPNLYWYRQAAGRGLQLLFYSVGIGQISSEVPQNLSASRPQDRQFILSSKKLLLSDSGFYLCAWSAGILYGYTFGSGTRLTVV.

The rearrangement uses TRBV28 and TRBJ2-7; D gene ambiguous. CDR3 length: 14 amino acids. Per the germline V gene, CDR1 is MDHEN and CDR2 is SYDVKM. Trimming took 3 bases from V and 1 from J, leaving 10 bases between them. The CDR3 spells CASSFGRLSYEQYF. The CDR3, as DNA: TGTGCCAGCAGTTTCGGTCGGCTATCCTACGAGCAGTACTTC.

The rearrangement joins TRBV5-4 to TRBJ2-7; D is possibly TRBD2 (5 bases). Trimming cost V 4 bases and J 5 bases, with 22 bases left between them. Per germline, CDR1 SGHNT and CDR2 YYREEE (reference sequence). This CDR3 spans 16 amino acids. In DNA form, the CDR3 reads TGTGCCAGCAGCATGGTGAAAGGAGAGGGCCGCAACGAGCAGTACTTC. It specifies CASSMVKGEGRNEQYF.